This T cell receptor beta chain was sequenced for a study of neurological immune-mediated disorders. The length of the CDR3 is 16 residues. Germline trimming cut 0 bases from V and 5 bases from J; bases unmatched to any gene: 7. Per germline, CDR1 MNHEY and CDR2 SVGAGI. TCRdb re-derived calls from the 5' RACE reads in MiXCR, one entry per CDR3 protein. The table shows about 53,000 distinct CDR3 sequences, with around 16% occurring only once. The healthy controls volunteered at a blood bank in Maryland, USA. Preparation of the unsorted libraries drew on 2 million PBMCs stored at -80 C. Specimen: PBMCs. The TCR originated in a man in his fifties or sixties in good health. The chain has TRBV6-5 and TRBJ1-3, with 7 positions matching TRBD1. The DNA of the CDR3 is TGTGCCAGCAGTTACTCGTTTACAGGGGACAGAAACACCATATATTTT. Translation gives CASSYSFTGDRNTIYF.